The 9 T cell receptor beta chains below all came from one sample that was sequenced in a study of shared clonotypes between healthy human individuals. Assay used: immunoSEQ multiplex PCR; TCRdb lists only in-frame clones, some missing. The sample lists about 2.3 million clones, roughly 93% occurring once. The sample comprised naive CD4+ T cells from PBMCs. Subset defined: CD45RA+ positively selected. Every receptor here comes from a man between 18 and 35 years old in good health. Some clones in this sample may be carry-over from other donors' samples.

V gene TRBV7-2 combines with J gene TRBJ1-5, with a tentative D call TRBD1 (5 bases). V was cut by 2 bases and J by 1 base, with 18 bases left in between. The CDR3 has 18 amino acids. Germline CDR1 is SGHTA and CDR2 is FQGNSA. In nucleotides, the CDR3 is TGTGCCAGCAGCTTACGGGGGATTGGTACGTTAAGCAATCAGCCCCAGCATTTT. Translating it yields CASSLRGIGTLSNQPQHF.

This chain uses TRBV5-1 with TRBJ2-5, with 12 bases lining up with TRBD2. The ends lost 4 bases at V and 4 bases at J; junction bases unmatched: 8. The germline V gene encodes CDR1 SGHRS and CDR2 YFSETQ. The CDR3 runs to 16 residues. CDR3 protein: CASSRGLAGSGETQYF. CDR3 DNA sequence: TGCGCCAGCAGCCGCGGACTAGCGGGGTCGGGAGAGACCCAGTACTTC. Full variable domain (remainder filled in from reference TRBV5-1 and TRBJ2-5): KAGVTQTPRYLIKTRGQQVTLSCSPISGHRSVSWYQQTPGQGLQFLFEYFSETQRNKGNFPGRFSGRQFSNSRSEMNVSTLELGDSALYLCASSRGLAGSGETQYFGPGTRLLVL.

With regard to this clone: Other DNA sequences from this sample encode an identical CDR3 as well. The chain uses TRBV7-8 and TRBJ2-1, with D possibly matching TRBD2 (5 bases). Trimming stripped 0 bases from V and 8 bases from J, with 5 bases between. The CDR3 is 12 amino acids. Germline CDR1 SGHVS, CDR2 FQNEAQ. CDR3 residues: CASSLARDEQFF. The CDR3 DNA sequence: TGTGCCAGCAGCTTAGCGCGGGATGAGCAGTTCTTC.

The chain links TRBV9 to TRBJ2-1; maybe TRBD2 (5 bases). From germline, CDR1 is SGDLS and CDR2 YYNGEE. The germline V and J ends were trimmed by 0 bases and 3 bases, with 10 bases remaining between them. The length of the CDR3 is 15 residues. The CDR3 coding sequence is TGTGCCAGCAGCGTAGCTCCAGCGGTCTACAATGAGCAGTTCTTC. Amino acids: CASSVAPAVYNEQFF.

The rearrangement links TRBV6-1 to TRBJ1-1; TRBD1 aligns across 7 bases. The CDR3 has 16 residues. With V trimmed by 0 bases and J by 9 bases, 13 bases remained unmatched. Germline CDR1 is MNHNS and CDR2 is SASEGT. DNA for the CDR3: TGTGCCAGCAGTGAAGCGGAGGGGGCGACAGGGACAAAAGCTTTCTTT. Translation: CASSEAEGATGTKAFF.

The gene calls are TRBV11-3 and TRBJ2-7; 11 bases fit TRBD1. V dropped 4 bases and J dropped 3; count of bases not matched to a gene: 5. The CDR3 totals 15 residues. The germline CDR1 and CDR2 sequences are SGHNT and YENEEA. As DNA, the CDR3 is TGTGCCAGCAGCTACGCCGGGACAGGGGGCTACGAGCAGTACTTC. Protein product: CASSYAGTGGYEQYF.

The V call is TRBV7-9, the J call TRBJ2-7; D ambiguous. The CDR3 extends over 13 amino acids. V was cut by 5 bases and J by 4 bases, with 12 bases left in between. Germline-derived CDR1 and CDR2 are SEHNR and FQNEAQ (reference sequence). Written as DNA, the CDR3 is TGTGCCAGCAGCCGACCCGGGTTATACGAGCAGTACTTC. It yields the protein CASSRPGLYEQYF.

This CDR3 is CASSPRLADNEQFF. The CDR3 nucleotides read TGTGCCAGCAGTCCCCGACTAGCGGACAATGAGCAGTTCTTC. The chain is built from TRBV27 and TRBJ2-1, with 9 nucleotides matching TRBD2. Germline CDR1 reads MNHEY; CDR2 reads SMNVEV (reference sequence). The CDR3 is 14 amino acids. The V gene end was trimmed by 5 bases and the J gene end by 5 bases; junction bases not matched to a gene: 4.

The genes are TRBV4-1 and TRBJ2-3; 10 bases align to TRBD2. Germline V gives CDR1 MGHRA, CDR2 YSYEKL. The CDR3 runs 17 residues. V lost 3 bases, J lost 6 bases, and 12 bases stayed unmatched. For the CDR3, the DNA is TGCGCCAGCAGCCAGGGTTGGATTAGCGGGGGGAGGGATACGCAGTATTTT. Its translation is CASSQGWISGGRDTQYF.